Included here is one TCR beta chain sequence, with context. The antigen is unknown. A much larger clone differs by one base, so this may be a read error. The data belong to a study of molecular identifiers for immune sequencing clone quantification. Study-level points and caveats: Clones of above 20 RNA copies carried over 99% of effector molecules; in naive cells they carried under 1%.

The authors gated naive CD8 T cells as CD8+CD4-CCR7+CD45RA+ for sorting. CDR1 is SQVTM, CDR2 ANQGSEA, per germline. V lost 3 bases and J 6 bases, leaving 24 bases between the germline ends. The CDR3 has 16 amino acids. Bulk TCR library preparation followed previously described methods with listed TCR primers. TCRdb analysed the PCR reads with MiXCR anew, one entry per CDR3 protein. The sample has more than 300,000 distinct CDR3 sequences, about a fifth seen once. Sequenced sample: naive CD8+ T cells from blood, with Jurkat cell RNA spiked in. Subset of the sample: FACS-sorted CD8+CD4-CCR7+CD45RA+ naive T cells. The TCR comes from a human donor in good health. Some libraries in this study had Jurkat cell RNA spiked in. The gene calls are TRBV29-1 and TRBJ2-7; TRBD2 might be the D (5 bases). CDR3 loop: CSVEAVRTSGGCEQYF. The CDR3 coding sequence is TGCAGCGTTGAGGCGGTTCGGACCAGTGGCGGGTGCGAGCAGTACTTC.